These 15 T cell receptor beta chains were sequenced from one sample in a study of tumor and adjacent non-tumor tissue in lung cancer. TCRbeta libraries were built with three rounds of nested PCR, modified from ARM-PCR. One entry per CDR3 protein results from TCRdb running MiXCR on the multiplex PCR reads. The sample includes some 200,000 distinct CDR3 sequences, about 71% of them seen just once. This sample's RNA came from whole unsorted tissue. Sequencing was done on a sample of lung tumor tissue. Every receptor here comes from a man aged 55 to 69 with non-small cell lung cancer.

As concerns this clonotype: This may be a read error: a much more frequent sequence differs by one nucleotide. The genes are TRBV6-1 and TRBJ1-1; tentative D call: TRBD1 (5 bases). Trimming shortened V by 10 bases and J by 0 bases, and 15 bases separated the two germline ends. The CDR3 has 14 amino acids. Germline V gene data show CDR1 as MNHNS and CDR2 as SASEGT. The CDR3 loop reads CAIDPAGVNTEAFF. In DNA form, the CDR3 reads TGTGCCATCGACCCCGCGGGGGTGAACACTGAAGCTTTCTTT.

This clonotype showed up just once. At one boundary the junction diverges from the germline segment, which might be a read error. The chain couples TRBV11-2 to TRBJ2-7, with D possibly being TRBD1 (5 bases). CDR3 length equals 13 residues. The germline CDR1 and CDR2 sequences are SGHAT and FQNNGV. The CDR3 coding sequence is TGTACCAGCAGCCCTGATGGGGCGGCAGAGCAGTACTTC. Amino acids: CTSSPDGAAEQYF. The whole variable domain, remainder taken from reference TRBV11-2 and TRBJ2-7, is EAGVAQSPRYKIIEKRQSVAFWCNPISGHATLYWYQQILGQGPKLLIQFQNNGVVDDSQLPKDRFSAERLKGVDSTLKIQPAKLEDSAVYLCTSSPDGAAEQYFGPGTRLTVT.

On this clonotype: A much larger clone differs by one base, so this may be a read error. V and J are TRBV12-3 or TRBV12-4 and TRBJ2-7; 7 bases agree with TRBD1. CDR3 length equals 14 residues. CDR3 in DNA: TGTGCCAGCAGTTTAGGGACAGGACGGTCCGAGAAGTACTTC. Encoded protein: CASSLGTGRSEKYF.

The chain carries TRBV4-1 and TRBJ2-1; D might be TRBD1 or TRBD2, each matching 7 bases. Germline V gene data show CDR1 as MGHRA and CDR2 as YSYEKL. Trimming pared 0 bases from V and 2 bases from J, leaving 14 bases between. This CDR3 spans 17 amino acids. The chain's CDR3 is CASSQDPGGGPYNEQFF. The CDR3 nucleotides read TGCGCCAGCAGCCAAGATCCAGGGGGGGGGCCCTACAATGAGCAGTTCTTC.

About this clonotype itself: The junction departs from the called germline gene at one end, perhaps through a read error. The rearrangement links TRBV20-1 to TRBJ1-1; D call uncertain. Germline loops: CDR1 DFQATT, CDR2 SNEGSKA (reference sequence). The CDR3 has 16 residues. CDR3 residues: CSATAPGASLGTEDFF. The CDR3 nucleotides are TGCAGTGCTACCGCACCGGGCGCGTCTCTGGGCACTGAAGATTTCTTT.

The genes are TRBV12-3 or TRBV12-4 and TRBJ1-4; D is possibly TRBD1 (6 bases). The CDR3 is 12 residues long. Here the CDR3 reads CITKGGYEKLFF. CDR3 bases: TGTATCACCAAAGGGGGGTACGAAAAACTGTTTTTT.

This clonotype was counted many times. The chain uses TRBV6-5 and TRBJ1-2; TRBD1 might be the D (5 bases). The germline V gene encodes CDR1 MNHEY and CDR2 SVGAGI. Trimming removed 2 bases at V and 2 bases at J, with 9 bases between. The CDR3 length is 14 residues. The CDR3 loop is CASSYGGENYGYTF. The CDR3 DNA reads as TGTGCCAGCAGTTACGGGGGGGAAAACTATGGCTACACCTTC.

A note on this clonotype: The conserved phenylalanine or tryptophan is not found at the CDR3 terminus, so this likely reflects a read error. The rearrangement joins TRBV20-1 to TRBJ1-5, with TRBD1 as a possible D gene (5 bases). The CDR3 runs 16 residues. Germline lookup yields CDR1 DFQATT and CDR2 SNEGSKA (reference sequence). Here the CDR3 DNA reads TGCAGTGCTAGAGAGAAGAAAGGGACGAACAATCAGCCACAGCATATT. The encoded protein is CSAREKKGTNNQPQHI.

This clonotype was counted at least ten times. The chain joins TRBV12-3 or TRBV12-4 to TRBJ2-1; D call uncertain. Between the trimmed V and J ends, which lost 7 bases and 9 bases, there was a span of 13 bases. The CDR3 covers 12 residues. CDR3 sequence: CASTSNWGEQFF. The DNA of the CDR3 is TGTGCCAGCACCTCCAACTGGGGTGAGCAGTTCTTC.

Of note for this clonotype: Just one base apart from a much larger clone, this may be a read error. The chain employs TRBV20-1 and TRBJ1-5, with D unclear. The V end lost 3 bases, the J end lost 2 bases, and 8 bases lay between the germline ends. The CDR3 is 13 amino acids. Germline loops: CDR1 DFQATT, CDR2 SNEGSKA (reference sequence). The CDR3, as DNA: TGCAGTGCTAGCACGCGGGGCAATCAGCCCCAGCATTTT. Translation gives CSASTRGNQPQHF.

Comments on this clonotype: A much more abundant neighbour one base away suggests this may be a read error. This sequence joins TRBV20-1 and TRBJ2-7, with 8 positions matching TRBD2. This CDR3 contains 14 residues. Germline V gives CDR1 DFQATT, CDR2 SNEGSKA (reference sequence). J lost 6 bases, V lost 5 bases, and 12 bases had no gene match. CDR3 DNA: TGCAGTGCTTCTTATAGCGGGGAGCTCTCCGAGCAGTACTTC. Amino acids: CSASYSGELSEQYF.

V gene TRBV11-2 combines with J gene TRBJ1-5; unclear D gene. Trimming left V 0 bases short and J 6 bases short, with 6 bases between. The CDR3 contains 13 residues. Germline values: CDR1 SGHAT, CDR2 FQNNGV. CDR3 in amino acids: CASSLDKVQPQHF. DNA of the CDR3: TGTGCCAGCAGCTTAGATAAGGTTCAGCCCCAGCATTTT. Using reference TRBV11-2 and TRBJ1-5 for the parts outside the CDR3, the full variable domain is EAGVAQSPRYKIIEKRQSVAFWCNPISGHATLYWYQQILGQGPKLLIQFQNNGVVDDSQLPKDRFSAERLKGVDSTLKIQPAKLEDSAVYLCASSLDKVQPQHFGDGTRLSIL.

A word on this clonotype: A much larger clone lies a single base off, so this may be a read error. CDR3 DNA sequence: TGCAGCATTCTTGGGGCCAACGTCCTGACTTTC. This encodes CSILGANVLTF. V and J are TRBV29-1 and TRBJ2-6; D unresolved. Germline values: CDR1 SQVTM, CDR2 ANQGSEA. The CDR3 is 11 amino acids. V lost 8 bases and J 3 bases, leaving 5 bases between the germline ends.

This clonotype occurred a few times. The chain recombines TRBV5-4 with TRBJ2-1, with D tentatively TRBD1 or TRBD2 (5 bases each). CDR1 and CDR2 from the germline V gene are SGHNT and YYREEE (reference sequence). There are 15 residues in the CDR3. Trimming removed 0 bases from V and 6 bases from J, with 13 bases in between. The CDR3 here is CASSLGGVLGNEQFF. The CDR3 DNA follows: TGTGCCAGCAGCTTGGGAGGGGTTCTTGGCAATGAGCAGTTCTTC.

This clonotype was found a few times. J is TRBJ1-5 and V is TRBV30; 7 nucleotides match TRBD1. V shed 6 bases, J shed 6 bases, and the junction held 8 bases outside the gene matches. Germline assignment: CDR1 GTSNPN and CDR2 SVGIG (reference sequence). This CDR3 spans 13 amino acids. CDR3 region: CACVTGLGQPQHF. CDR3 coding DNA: TGTGCCTGCGTGACAGGGTTAGGTCAGCCCCAGCATTTT.